This TCR beta chain was documented in a study of blood T cell repertoires in COVID-19. The overall study: From the United States, Italy and Spain came samples of acute and convalescent COVID-19. PBMCs, B-cell-depleted T cells, or T cells were the source of the cDNA or gDNA that made up the material.

This clone occurred a few times. Germline V gives CDR1 SGHAT, CDR2 FQNNGV. The CDR3 has 16 residues. The germline V and J ends were trimmed by 5 bases and 1 base, with 14 bases remaining between them. In the authors' workflow: Reference gene primer amplification gave estimated nucleated cell counts. Method: immunoSEQ multiplex PCR; TCRdb's copy keeps in-frame clones and lacks some. V and J calls and clone size are copied from that table; D and trimming were computed from the DNA. Of 25,000 to 35,000 clones in the sample, more than 80% were seen once. The sequence was collected from a human donor in a cohort sampled during active COVID-19. This chain links TRBV11-2 with TRBJ2-2; D call uncertain. Sequences were obtained from peripheral blood. CDR3 loop: CASSRGVSLNTGELFF. The CDR3 nucleotides read TGTGCCAGCAGCCGCGGAGTCAGCTTGAACACCGGGGAGCTGTTTTTT. Filled out from reference TRBV11-2 and TRBJ2-2, the complete variable domain reads EAGVAQSPRYKIIEKRQSVAFWCNPISGHATLYWYQQILGQGPKLLIQFQNNGVVDDSQLPKDRFSAERLKGVDSTLKIQPAKLEDSAVYLCASSRGVSLNTGELFFGEGSRLTVL.